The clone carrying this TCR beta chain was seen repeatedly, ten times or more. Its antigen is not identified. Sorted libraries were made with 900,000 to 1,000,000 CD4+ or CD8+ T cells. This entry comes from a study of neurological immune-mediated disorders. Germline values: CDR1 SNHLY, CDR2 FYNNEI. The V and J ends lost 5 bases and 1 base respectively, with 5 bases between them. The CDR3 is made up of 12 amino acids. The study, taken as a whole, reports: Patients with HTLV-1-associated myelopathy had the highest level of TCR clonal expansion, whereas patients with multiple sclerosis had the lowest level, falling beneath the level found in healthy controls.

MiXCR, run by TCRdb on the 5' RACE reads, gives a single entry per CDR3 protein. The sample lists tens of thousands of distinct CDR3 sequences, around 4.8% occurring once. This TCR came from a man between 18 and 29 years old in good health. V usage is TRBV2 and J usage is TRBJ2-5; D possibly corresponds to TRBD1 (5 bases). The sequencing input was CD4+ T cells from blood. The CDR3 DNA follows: TGTGCCAGCAGTAGGGGCCAAGAGACCCAGTACTTC. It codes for CASSRGQETQYF.